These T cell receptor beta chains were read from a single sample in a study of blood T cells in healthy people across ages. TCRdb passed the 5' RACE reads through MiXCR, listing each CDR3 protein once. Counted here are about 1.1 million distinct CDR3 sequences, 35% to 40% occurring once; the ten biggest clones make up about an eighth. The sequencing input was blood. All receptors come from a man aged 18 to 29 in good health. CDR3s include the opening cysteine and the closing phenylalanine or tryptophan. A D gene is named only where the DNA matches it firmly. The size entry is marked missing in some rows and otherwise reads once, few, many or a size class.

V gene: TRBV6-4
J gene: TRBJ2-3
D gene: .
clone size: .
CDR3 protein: CASRRDSDTDTQYF
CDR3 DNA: TGTGCCAGCAGGCGGGACTCCGACACAGATACGCAGTATTTT

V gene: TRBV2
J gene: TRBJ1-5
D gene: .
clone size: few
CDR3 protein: CASARRTDSNQPQHF
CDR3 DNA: TGTGCCAGCGCACGTCGGACAGATAGCAATCAGCCCCAGCATTTT

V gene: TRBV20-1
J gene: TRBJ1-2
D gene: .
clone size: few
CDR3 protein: CSARDGRRGDYGYTF
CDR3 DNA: TGCAGTGCTAGAGATGGGCGGCGCGGAGACTATGGCTACACCTTC

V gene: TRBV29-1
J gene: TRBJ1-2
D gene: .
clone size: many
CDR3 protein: CSVEGRYGYTF
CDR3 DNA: TGCAGCGTTGAAGGTCGCTATGGCTACACCTTC

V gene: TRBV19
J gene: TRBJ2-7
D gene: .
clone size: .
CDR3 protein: CASSTSLGYEQYF
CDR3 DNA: TGTGCCAGTAGTACCTCGTTAGGTTACGAGCAGTACTTC

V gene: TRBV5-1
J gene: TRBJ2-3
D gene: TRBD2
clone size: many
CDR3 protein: CASRRTSGGSDTQYF
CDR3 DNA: TGCGCCAGCAGACGCACTAGCGGGGGTTCTGATACGCAGTATTTT

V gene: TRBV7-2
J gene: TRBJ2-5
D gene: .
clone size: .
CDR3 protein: CASSLVSWVGARVVETQYF
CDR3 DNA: TGTGCCAGCAGCTTAGTATCGTGGGTTGGGGCCAGAGTCGTGGAGACCCAGTACTTC

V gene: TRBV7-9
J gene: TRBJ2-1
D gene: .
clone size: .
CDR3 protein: CASRRRVGSDEQFF
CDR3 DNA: TGTGCCAGCAGGCGGAGGGTCGGTAGCGATGAGCAGTTCTTC

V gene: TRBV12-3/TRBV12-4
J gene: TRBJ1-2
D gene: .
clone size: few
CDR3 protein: CAGSPHGLYGYTF
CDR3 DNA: TGTGCCGGCAGCCCCCACGGTCTCTATGGCTACACCTTC

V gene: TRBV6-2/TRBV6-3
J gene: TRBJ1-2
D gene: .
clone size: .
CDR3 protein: CASRPSGPNYGYTF
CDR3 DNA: TGTGCCAGCAGACCCTCAGGGCCTAACTATGGCTACACCTTC

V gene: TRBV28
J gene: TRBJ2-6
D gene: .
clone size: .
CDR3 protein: CASSLPEPGGANVLTF
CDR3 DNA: TGTGCCAGCAGTTTGCCGGAACCTGGTGGGGCCAACGTCCTGACTTTC

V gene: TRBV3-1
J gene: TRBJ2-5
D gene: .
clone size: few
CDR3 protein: CASSPGSQTQYF
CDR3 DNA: TGTGCCAGCAGCCCAGGGTCGCAGACCCAGTACTTC

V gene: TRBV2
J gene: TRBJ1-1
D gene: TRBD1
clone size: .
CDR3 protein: CASTLGQGSAEAFF
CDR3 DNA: TGTGCCAGCACCCTCGGACAGGGGAGCGCTGAAGCTTTCTTT

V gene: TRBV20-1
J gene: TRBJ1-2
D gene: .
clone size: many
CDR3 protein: CTASEQVLHGYTF
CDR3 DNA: TGCACTGCCTCAGAACAAGTTCTGCATGGCTACACCTTC

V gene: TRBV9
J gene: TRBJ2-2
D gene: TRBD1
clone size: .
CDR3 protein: CASSKMTGWGELFF
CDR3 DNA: TGTGCCAGCAGCAAAATGACAGGGTGGGGGGAGCTGTTTTTT

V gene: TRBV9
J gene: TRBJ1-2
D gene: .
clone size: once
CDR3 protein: CASSVVRDGGYTF
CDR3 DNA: TGTGCCAGCAGCGTAGTGCGAGATGGGGGCTACACCTTC

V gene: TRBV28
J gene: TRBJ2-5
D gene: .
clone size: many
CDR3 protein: CASSSLAEETQYF
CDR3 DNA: TGTGCCAGCAGTAGCCTAGCTGAAGAGACCCAGTACTTC

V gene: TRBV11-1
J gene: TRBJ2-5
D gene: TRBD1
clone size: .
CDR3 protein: CASSPGTGLNEQYF
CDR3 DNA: TGTGCCAGCAGTCCCGGGACAGGGCTGAATGAGCAGTACTTC

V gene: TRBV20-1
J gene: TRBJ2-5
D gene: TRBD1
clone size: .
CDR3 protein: CSARYRGSGWETQYF
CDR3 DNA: TGCAGTGCTAGATACAGGGGCTCGGGGTGGGAGACCCAGTACTTC

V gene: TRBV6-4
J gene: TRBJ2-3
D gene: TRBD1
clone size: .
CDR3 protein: CASNRQGEDTQYF
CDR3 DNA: TGTGCCAGCAACCGACAGGGGGAGGATACGCAGTATTTT

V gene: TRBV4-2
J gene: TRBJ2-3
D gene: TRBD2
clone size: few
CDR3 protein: CASSQTLASGGTTSTDTQYF
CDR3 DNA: TGTGCCAGCAGCCAAACTTTGGCTAGCGGGGGAACTACCTCCACAGATACGCAGTATTTT

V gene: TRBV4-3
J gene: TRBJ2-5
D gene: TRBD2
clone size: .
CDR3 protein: CASSQDTASGKETQYF
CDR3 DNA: TGCGCCAGCAGCCAAGATACCGCTAGCGGAAAAGAGACCCAGTACTTC

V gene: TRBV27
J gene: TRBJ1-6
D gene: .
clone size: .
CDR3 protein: CASSPRGGYNSPLHF
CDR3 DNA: TGTGCCAGCAGTCCTAGGGGGGGCTATAATTCACCCCTCCACTTT

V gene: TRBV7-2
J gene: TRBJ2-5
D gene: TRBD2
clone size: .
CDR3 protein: CASSSPTSRETQYF
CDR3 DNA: TGTGCCAGCAGCTCACCGACTAGCCGGGAGACCCAGTACTTC

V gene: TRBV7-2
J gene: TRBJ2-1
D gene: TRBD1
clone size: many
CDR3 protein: CASSSGQGAYNEQFF
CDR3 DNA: TGTGCCAGCAGCTCCGGACAGGGGGCCTACAATGAGCAGTTCTTC

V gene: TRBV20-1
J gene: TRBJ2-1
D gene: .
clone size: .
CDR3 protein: CSARQGRYNEQFF
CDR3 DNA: TGCAGTGCTAGGCAGGGACGGTACAATGAGCAGTTCTTC

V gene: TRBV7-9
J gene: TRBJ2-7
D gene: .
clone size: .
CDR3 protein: CASSPPLNDGDYEQYF
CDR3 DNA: TGTGCCAGCAGCCCCCCCCTTAACGACGGTGACTACGAGCAGTACTTC